This T cell receptor (beta chain) was profiled in a study of somatic mutations in cytotoxic T cells in rheumatoid arthritis. Study-level background: No treatment had yet been given when patient blood (approximately 29 ml EDTA) was drawn, right after diagnosis. The researchers flow-sorted some T-cell populations stained with V beta antibodies and got nearly 100% purity, and these included V beta1+ cells sequenced for TCRB.

Note on this clone: Its antigen is still unknown.

In the source study's methods: Patient CD8+ clones above 1% seldom matched published virus-specific TCRB sequences. Some clones are missing from TCRdb's copy, which holds only in-frame ones; the method was immunoSEQ multiplex PCR. The V and J calls and clone size are taken from that table; D and trimming were inferred from the DNA. The sample yields 20,000 or so clones, roughly 82% seen once. Study-level findings and limits: Significant differences in CD8+ T-cell clonality were not found between rheumatoid arthritis patients and healthy controls (age-matched).

The receptor's source is an adult with rheumatoid arthritis. Sequencing used CD8+ T cells sorted from blood.

CDR3 nucleotides: TGTGCCAGCAGCTTAGTAAAGGGAGGCACTGAAGCTTTCTTT. The encoded protein is CASSLVKGGTEAFF. The V and J genes are TRBV7-6 and TRBJ1-1; D call uncertain. V lost 1 base to trimming and J lost 4 bases, with 10 bases between them. This CDR3 region has 14 residues. Germline lookup yields CDR1 SGHVS and CDR2 FNYEAQ.